This T cell receptor (beta chain) comes out of a study of cytomegalovirus exposure and HLA in healthy donors (dated by TCRdb to about 2017). Study-wide context: According to an earlier analysis of a few hundred of the donors, about 179 million T cells yielded some 120 million unique TCR beta sequences and approximately 280 Gb of sequence data. Roughly 300 gigabases of sequencing data and approximately 85 million unique TCR sequences were included in an early release covering several hundred HLA-typed donors. Because of strong linkage in the cohort, four or five DR-DQ haplotypes were treated as single units for association and clustering. Typing coverage varied by locus: about 629-630 donors for A, B, C, DRB1 and DQB1; under 550 for DQA1; about 570 for DPA1; fewer than 480 for DPB1. In the later analysis, no new phenotypic data were used to find candidate immune exposures; instead, reliance was placed on TCR beta sequences and their occurrence across donors. Every repertoire in the discovery cohort had been generated on one and the same sequencing platform. Donor age, sex, ethnicity and CMV serostatus were compiled alongside the repertoire data. The aim of the study was to test whether cataloging public T cell receptors could identify signatures of past pathogen exposure. In addition to the first cohort of roughly 700 subjects, a separate validation cohort of 100 to 150 different subjects was used. To decide whether each TCR beta V gene segment behaved as functional or pseudogenic, an earlier analysis of some 570 of the donors relied on high-throughput TCR beta sequencing. The study used immunosequencing to profile the T cell repertoires of several hundred subjects and linked those repertoires to cytomegalovirus serostatus. HLA typing included class I and class II loci at four-digit resolution. A later genetic analysis used genome-wide SNP genotypes for about 65% of the 666 donors, treating that subset as a discovery cohort. To predict cytomegalovirus infection status, the study brought together high-throughput TCR immunosequencing, statistical association of individual TCRs with disease status, and machine learning. Across 300 to 500 genotyped donors of the cohort, an average of roughly 250,000 unique TCR beta nucleotide sequences per donor were sequenced, and roughly a sixth of those sequences were non-productive. A later analysis re-examined previously published TCR beta repertoires from about 700 donors and added high-resolution HLA genotyping to investigate patterns of TCR occurrence. The genetic ancestry cluster associated with self-reported Caucasian donors included 80% to 90% of the 398 genotyped donors. Overall study results and their limits: Most TCR sequences were seen in very few donors, while some public TCRs were found in many individuals. According to a later analysis, TCR association rates differed among HLA loci, with DRB1 alleles showing the most associated TCRs and HLA-C alleles showing the fewest. Because counts were too low, about 17 rarely observed V segments, including chromosome 9 orphons, were excluded from the earlier analysis of 587 of the donors. CMV serostatus was the only immune exposure information available for the cohort. A few of the identified cytomegalovirus-associated TCR beta chains were confirmed in vitro to be specific for cytomegalovirus antigens. A later genetic analysis associated a missense DCLRE1C variant with V-gene and J-gene trimming of TCR beta chains, and an independent cohort replicated the association. In an earlier analysis of fewer than 700 of the donors, most TCR beta V segments appeared in productive rearrangements about 87% or about 30% of the time, broadly matching IMGT annotations. Cytomegalovirus status was reported to be diagnosed by the classifier with high specificity and sensitivity in both the original and validation cohorts. Some IMGT-functional V segments, including TRBV6-2 and TRBV6-3, could not be told apart with the 87-base-pair reads, so those segments were excluded. According to the authors, the approach could potentially be generalized to other disease states and immunological phenotypes. A further reported finding was that TCR beta sequences accurately predicted the HLA-A and HLA-B alleles for most subjects in the first cohort. Only TCR beta chains were sequenced in this cohort, and the absence of alpha or paired-chain data limited detectable features. A group of highly shared sequence variants was considered likely to be a technical artifact of the sequencing pipeline. A later analysis found that HLA-associated TCR beta chains were more clonally expanded and had lower generation probabilities than equally common non-associated chains. According to a later analysis, parvovirus B19, influenza, CMV and Epstein-Barr virus appeared linked to several top co-occurrence clusters. A later analysis found that most CMV-associated TCR beta chains appeared HLA-restricted, with HLA associations seemingly driven largely by CMV exposure. The study listed 150 to 200 TCR beta chains as associated with cytomegalovirus. A later analysis associated about 17,000 TCR beta sequences with specific HLA alleles at a false discovery rate of 0.05. HLA typing was unavailable for some donors at each locus, so association tests used only the typed subset. Compared with the 666-donor mean, donors in an Asian-associated ancestry cluster had fewer N-insertions in productive TCRs, according to a later genetic analysis. Correlated functional status among segregating V segments might reflect linkage disequilibrium, but an unknown experimental factor could not be ruled out. Presence/absence analyses assumed roughly uniform sequencing depth across donors, an assumption that may not hold. Assigning TCR associations to individual alleles was difficult when HLA alleles, especially DR and DQ, strongly co-occurred.

Details on this clone: The target of this receptor is not known.

The CDR3 goes from the cysteine to the phenylalanine over 14 residues. Only CDR3 DNA is held: 42 bases, read in frame from base 1. CDR1 MNHEY and CDR2 SVGAGI were looked up in the germline V gene. Library generation was performed with the immunoSEQ multiplex PCR assay. The multiplex PCR relied on a mix of 60 forward primers for TCR Vbeta segments and 13 reverse primers for TCR Jbeta segments. Amplification of the CDR3 region of rearranged TCR beta genes was performed with a multiplex PCR assay on genomic DNA. The amplified TCR beta libraries were sequenced on the Illumina HiSeq System as 87-base-pair reads. The study's own analysis went as follows. Across the roughly 670 repertoires, a later analysis counted 75 million to 90 million unique TCR beta chains, some 11 million of which were shared by at least two donors. To remove PCR and sequencing errors, raw reads were error-corrected and collapsed into unique sequences using a nearest-neighbor algorithm that merged closely related sequences. V, D and J gene segments were assigned by aligning CDR3 sequences to IMGT reference sequences. For a sequence to be retained, a match of at least six nucleotides to both a V gene segment and a J gene segment was required. Rearrangements were called productive when the CDR3 lacked stop codons and stayed in frame with V and J; all others were non-productive. CDR3 was defined by IMGT convention, running from the second conserved V-encoded cysteine to the conserved J-encoded phenylalanine. Sequences without an unambiguous match to a single V gene segment were excluded from the earlier analysis of a few hundred of the donors. An earlier analysis of fewer than 750 of the donors classified V segments as functional when productive rearrangements were above 56.7% and as segregating when the standard deviation between donors was above 5%. A statistical classification framework was developed to diagnose cytomegalovirus status using the catalog of TCR beta chain sequences. In a later analysis, V and J genes were assigned by comparing TCR nucleotide sequences against IMGT/GENE-DB human TR gene sequences. A later analysis assigned CDR3 sequences and most-parsimonious VDJ recombination scenarios with the TCRdist pipeline. In a later analysis, each TCR beta chain was defined by its CDR3 amino acid sequence together with its V-gene family, and reads lacking a unique V-gene family were excluded. In a later analysis, around 650 highly shared, low-generation-probability nucleotide sequences were removed to address suspected cross-contamination and a sequencing artifact. In a later analysis, a clonal expansion index was calculated for each public chain from normalized within-repertoire ranks of inferred template counts. In a later analysis, generation probabilities were computed with a VDJ recombination model fitted to out-of-frame rearrangements, and the resulting probabilities were checked against IGoR. In a later analysis, TCR-TCR, TCR-HLA and TCR-CMV co-occurrence was scored with hypergeometric tests, and a repertoire-size bias correction was applied to TCR pairs. False discovery rates were estimated in a later analysis by permuting HLA or CMV assignments 20 times. In a later analysis, co-occurring TCRs were grouped with DBSCAN, and TCRdist sequence similarity was added when clustering was performed within HLA-allele-positive subsets. Repertoires with fewer than 30,000 or more than 120,000 public chains were left out of co-occurrence clustering, as were four to six repertoires with anomalous nucleotide sharing. This is the immuneACCESS table as TCRdb keeps it, with only in-frame sequences that have V and J called. A part of the clones is gone; compared with another copy, unresolved V genes explain less than half, and the rest is unexplained. V, J and clone size are taken as reported in that table, and D and trimming were inferred from the DNA itself. Per the sample table, the count is 100,000 to 150,000 clones. The ten largest clones add up to 2% to 2.5% of the sample.

The cohort comprised several hundred healthy bone marrow donors. At the time of sampling, all cohort members were nominally healthy, though unrecorded immune exposures were likely present. The donor was CMV seronegative and belonged to the group of 352 seronegative cohort members. A peripheral blood sample was collected from each donor, and TCR beta sequencing was performed on peripheral blood mononuclear cells. Genomic DNA extraction from the blood cell samples was performed with the Qiagen DNeasy Blood Extraction Kit. Sample: PBMCs. The sequence was collected from a man in his forties in good health and CMV-seronegative. The chain is assembled from TRBV6-5 and TRBJ2-5, and TRBD2 matches 7 of the central bases. The end of the DNA fits TRBJ2-7 better, so the J call may be wrong. The CDR3 in this case is CASSYRGGSYEQYF. The DNA sequence follows: TGTGCCAGCAGTTACAGGGGCGGGAGCTACGAGCAGTACTTC.